This paragraph reports one T cell receptor (beta chain). Its target is unknown. A junction boundary mismatches the germline segment, possibly from a read error. These data are taken from a study of T cell responses to AZD1222 COVID-19 vaccine. Findings and limits, study-wide: Of spike-specific TCRs, nearly half reportedly target regions left unmutated in variants. With dominance at 160-218 and 743-854, vaccine-associated CD4 TCRs spanned spike.

Assay: immunoSEQ multiplex PCR; the TCRdb copy retains only in-frame clones and omits some. The profile shows 150,000 to 200,000 clones, roughly 94% of them singletons. CDR1 and CDR2 (germline): SSHAT, FNYEAQ (reference sequence). The CDR3 is 16 amino acids. The TCR comes from an adult who received the AZD1222 COVID-19 vaccine. This chain connects TRBV7-7 to TRBJ2-2, with 8 bases that match TRBD2. Sequencing used peripheral blood, obtained 28 days after the second AZD1222 dose. The CDR3 reads CASSILAGLNTGELFF. In DNA, the CDR3 is TGTGCTAGCAGTATTTTAGCGGGGTTGAACACCGGGGAGCTGTTTTTT.